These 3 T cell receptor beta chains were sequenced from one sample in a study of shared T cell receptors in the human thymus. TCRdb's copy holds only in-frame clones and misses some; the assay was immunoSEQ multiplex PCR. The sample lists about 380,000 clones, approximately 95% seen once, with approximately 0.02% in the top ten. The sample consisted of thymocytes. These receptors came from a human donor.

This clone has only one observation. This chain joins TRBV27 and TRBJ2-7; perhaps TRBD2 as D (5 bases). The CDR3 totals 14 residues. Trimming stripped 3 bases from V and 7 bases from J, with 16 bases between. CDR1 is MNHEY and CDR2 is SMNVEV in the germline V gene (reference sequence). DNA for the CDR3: TGTGCCAGCAGTTTGTTTAAATCCGCGGGTGAGCAGTACTTC. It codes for CASSLFKSAGEQYF.

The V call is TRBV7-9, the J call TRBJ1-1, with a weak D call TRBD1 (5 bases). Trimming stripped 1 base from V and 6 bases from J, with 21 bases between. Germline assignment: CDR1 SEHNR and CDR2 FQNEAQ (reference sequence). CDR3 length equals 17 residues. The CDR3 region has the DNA TGTGCCAGCAGCTTAGAGGTATTTGGCAGGGACGGCGCTGAAGCTTTCTTT. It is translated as CASSLEVFGRDGAEAFF.

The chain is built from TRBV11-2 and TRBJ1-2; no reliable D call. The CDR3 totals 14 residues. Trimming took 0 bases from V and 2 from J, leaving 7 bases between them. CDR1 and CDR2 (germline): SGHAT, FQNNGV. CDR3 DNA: TGTGCCAGCAGCTTAGAGTCCAGGAACTATGGCTACACCTTC. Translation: CASSLESRNYGYTF.